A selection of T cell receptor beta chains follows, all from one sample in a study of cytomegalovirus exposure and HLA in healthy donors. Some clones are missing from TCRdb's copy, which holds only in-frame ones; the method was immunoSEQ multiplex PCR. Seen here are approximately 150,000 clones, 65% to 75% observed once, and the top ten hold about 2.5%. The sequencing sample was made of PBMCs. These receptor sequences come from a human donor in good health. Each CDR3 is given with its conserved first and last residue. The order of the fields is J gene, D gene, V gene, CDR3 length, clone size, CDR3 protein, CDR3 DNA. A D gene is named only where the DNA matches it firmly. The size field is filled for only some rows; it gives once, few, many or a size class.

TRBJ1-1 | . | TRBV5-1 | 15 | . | CASSLGTLKNTEAFF | TGCGCCAGCAGCTTAGGGACATTAAAGAACACTGAAGCTTTCTTT
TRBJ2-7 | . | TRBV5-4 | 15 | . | CASSFLEKSSYEQYF | TGTGCCAGCAGCTTCTTGGAGAAAAGCTCCTACGAGCAGTACTTC
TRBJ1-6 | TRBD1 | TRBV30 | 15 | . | CAWSGGSSYNSPLHF | TGTGCCTGGTCAGGGGGCAGCTCCTATAATTCACCCCTCCACTTT
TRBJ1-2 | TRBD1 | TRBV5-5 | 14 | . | CASSQGAGYYGYTF | TGTGCCAGCAGCCAGGGGGCGGGTTACTATGGCTACACCTTC
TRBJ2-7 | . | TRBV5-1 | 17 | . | CASSLEPQGSSSYEQYF | TGCGCCAGCAGCTTGGAGCCCCAGGGTAGTTCCTCCTACGAGCAGTACTTC
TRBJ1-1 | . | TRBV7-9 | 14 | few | CASSLLDRRLEAFF | TGTGCCAGCAGCTTACTCGACAGGCGCCTTGAAGCTTTCTTT
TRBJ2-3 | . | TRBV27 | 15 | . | CASSSPGQGPLTQYF | TGTGCCAGCAGTTCCCCCGGGCAGGGGCCCCTAACGCAGTATTTT
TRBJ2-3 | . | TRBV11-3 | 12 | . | CASSLPGDTQYF | TGTGCCAGCAGTCTTCCCGGAGATACGCAGTATTTT
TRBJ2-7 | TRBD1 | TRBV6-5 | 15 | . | CASSYNDRGAYEQYF | TGTGCCAGCAGTTATAACGACAGGGGGGCCTACGAGCAGTACTTC
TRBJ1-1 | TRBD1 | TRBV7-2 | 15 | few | CASSPQQGRNTEAFF | TGTGCCAGCAGCCCCCAACAGGGGAGGAACACTGAAGCTTTCTTT
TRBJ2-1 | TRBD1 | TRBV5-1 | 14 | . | CASSWGQGDNEQFF | TGCGCCAGCAGCTGGGGACAGGGCGACAATGAGCAGTTCTTC
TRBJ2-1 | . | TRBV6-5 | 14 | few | CASSPQGSRNEQFF | TGTGCCAGCAGTCCACAGGGTTCGCGGAATGAGCAGTTCTTC
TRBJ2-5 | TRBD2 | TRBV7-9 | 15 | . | CASSPRGGPGETQYF | TGTGCCAGCAGCCCCCGCGGGGGGCCCGGCGAGACCCAGTACTTC
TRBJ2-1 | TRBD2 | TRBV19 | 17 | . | CASSIRFAAGGLNEQFF | TGTGCCAGTAGTATACGTTTTGCGGCGGGGGGGCTTAATGAGCAGTTCTTC
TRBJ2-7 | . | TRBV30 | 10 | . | CAAGRVEQYF | TGTGCGGCGGGACGGGTAGAGCAGTACTTC
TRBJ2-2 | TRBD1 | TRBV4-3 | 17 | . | CASSRDRGRANTGELFF | TGCGCCAGCAGCCGAGACAGGGGTAGGGCGAACACCGGGGAGCTGTTTTTT
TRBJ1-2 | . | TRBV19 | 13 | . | CASSISGGDGYTF | TGTGCCAGTAGTATTTCGGGGGGCGACGGCTACACCTTC
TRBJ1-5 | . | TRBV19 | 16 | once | CASSTRRTTSNQPQHF | TGTGCCAGTAGTACACGACGGACAACGAGCAATCAGCCCCAGCATTTT
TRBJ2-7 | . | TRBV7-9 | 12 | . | CASSLAGSEQYF | TGTGCCAGCAGCTTAGCAGGGAGCGAGCAGTACTTC
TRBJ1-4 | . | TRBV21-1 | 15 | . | CASSQEEKINEKLFF | TGTGCCAGCAGCCAGGAGGAAAAGATCAATGAAAAACTGTTTTTT
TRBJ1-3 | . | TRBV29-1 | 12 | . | CSVGTDGNTIYF | TGCAGCGTTGGTACAGATGGAAACACCATATATTTT
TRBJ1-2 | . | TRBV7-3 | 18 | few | CASSLFPTGQLSNYGYTF | TGTGCCAGCAGCTTATTCCCGACCGGACAGCTTTCTAACTATGGCTACACCTTC
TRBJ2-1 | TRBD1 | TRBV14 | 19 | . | CASSLDRTQGIVSYNEQFF | TGTGCCAGCAGCCTGGACAGGACCCAGGGAATCGTCTCCTACAATGAGCAGTTCTTC
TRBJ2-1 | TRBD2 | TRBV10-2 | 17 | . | CASTPTSGGADYNEQFF | TGCGCCAGCACTCCGACTAGCGGGGGGGCCGACTACAATGAGCAGTTCTTC
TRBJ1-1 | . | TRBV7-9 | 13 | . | CASSLGQNTEAFF | TGTGCCAGCAGCTTAGGGCAGAACACTGAAGCTTTCTTT
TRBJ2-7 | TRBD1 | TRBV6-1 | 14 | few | CASSGQGRTYEQYF | TGTGCCAGCAGTGGACAGGGTAGAACCTACGAGCAGTACTTC
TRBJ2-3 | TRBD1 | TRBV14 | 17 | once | CASSQRPTGVSTDTQYF | TGTGCCAGCAGCCAACGCCCAACAGGGGTTAGCACAGATACGCAGTATTTT
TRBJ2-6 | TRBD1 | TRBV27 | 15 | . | CASSPTGSGANVLTF | TGTGCCAGCAGTCCGACAGGGTCTGGGGCCAACGTCCTGACTTTC
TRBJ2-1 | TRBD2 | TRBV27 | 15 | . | CASSKTAGMYNEQFF | TGTGCCAGCAGCAAGACAGCGGGGATGTACAATGAGCAGTTCTTC
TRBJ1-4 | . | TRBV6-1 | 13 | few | CASGIGQNEKLFF | TGTGCCAGCGGGATTGGACAGAATGAAAAACTGTTTTTT
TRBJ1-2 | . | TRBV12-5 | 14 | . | CASGPHPRGDGYTF | TGTGCTAGTGGTCCCCACCCCAGGGGCGATGGCTACACCTTC
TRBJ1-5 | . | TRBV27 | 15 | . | CASTLFGGENQPQHF | TGTGCCAGCACCCTATTCGGGGGGGAAAATCAGCCCCAGCATTTT
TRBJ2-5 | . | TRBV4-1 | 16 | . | CASSPAVLSIQETQYF | TGCGCCAGCAGCCCCGCGGTCCTCAGCATCCAAGAGACCCAGTACTTC
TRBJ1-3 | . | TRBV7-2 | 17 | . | CASSLDTPDTAGNTIYF | TGTGCCAGCAGCTTAGATACCCCCGACACGGCTGGAAACACCATATATTTT
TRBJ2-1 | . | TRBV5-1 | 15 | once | CASSLEGQSYNEQFF | TGCGCCAGCAGCTTGGAAGGACAATCATACAATGAGCAGTTCTTC
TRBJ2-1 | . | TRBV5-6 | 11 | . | CASSVSNEQFF | TGTGCCAGCAGCGTCAGCAATGAGCAGTTCTTC
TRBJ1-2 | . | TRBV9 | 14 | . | CASSPSAGNYGYTF | TGTGCCAGCAGCCCCTCCGCAGGGAACTATGGCTACACCTTC
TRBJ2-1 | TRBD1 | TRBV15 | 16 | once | CATSSDLDRVVSEQFF | TGTGCCACCAGCAGCGATCTCGACAGGGTGGTGTCGGAGCAGTTCTTC